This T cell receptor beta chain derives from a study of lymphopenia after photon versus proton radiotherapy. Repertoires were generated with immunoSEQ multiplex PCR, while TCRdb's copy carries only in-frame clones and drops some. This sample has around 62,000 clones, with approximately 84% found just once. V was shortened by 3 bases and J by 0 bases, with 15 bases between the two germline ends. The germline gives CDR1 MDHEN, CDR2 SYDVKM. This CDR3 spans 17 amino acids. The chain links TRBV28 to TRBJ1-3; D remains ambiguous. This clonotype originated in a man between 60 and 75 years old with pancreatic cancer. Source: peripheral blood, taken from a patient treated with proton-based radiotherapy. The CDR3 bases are TGTGCCAGCAGTTTTGGGCTGCGTTTTGGCTCTGGAAACACCATATATTTT. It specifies CASSFGLRFGSGNTIYF.